The present T cell receptor (beta chain) was sequenced within a study of T cell repertoires in cytomegalovirus infection (dated by TCRdb to about 2019). Context from the whole study: Alongside well-studied HLA-B-restricted epitopes, the peptide stimulations were aimed at recently identified HLA-C-restricted CMV epitopes, whose presentation resists viral immunomodulation. Because public TCR beta signatures pointed to carriage of CMV infection together with the matching HLA type, the HLA type of each donor mattered for the analysis.

This clonotype was recorded many times. Its antigen is not yet known. No quality values exist for individual bases; no much larger clone is one base distant. The reads were generated on an Illumina HiSeq 1500. Clones were called with MiXCR by TCRdb after fastp trimmed the public reads at Q25, and only in-frame beta chains were retained. CDR3 protein sequences are deduplicated, and each keeps its most common genes and DNA. This sample comprises hundreds of thousands of distinct CDR3 sequences, 30% to 35% of them detected only once. The top ten hold roughly 18% of the sample. The paper's findings and limits, for the study overall: In both this cohort and an independent cohort of approximately 350 donors, the cumulative frequency of public TCR beta family members distinguished carriers of CMV infection plus the relevant HLA type. The ex vivo response was dominated by HLA-C-restricted CMV-specific TCR beta clonotypes, which also provided the single most frequent clonotype in two of eight donors.

The meaning of the sample's treatment or condition label: in vitro stimulation with specific CMV peptide epitopes to enrich CMV-specific T cells. Its CDR3 holds 15 amino acids, cysteine through phenylalanine. Of all the DNA, just the CDR3 is kept, 45 bases in frame from base 1. V trim: 3 bases; J trim: 7 bases; unmatched bases: 8. The germline V gene supplies CDR1 MNHNS and CDR2 SASEGT. The clonotype originates from a human donor in good health (CMV status not recorded). Some clones in this sample may be carry-over from other donors' samples. The sequenced sample was cultured PBMCs, obtained from culture after CMV antigen stimulation. Recombination joined TRBV6-1 with TRBJ1-5; 8 bases in between match TRBD1. The CDR3 sequence is CASSERGRQGQPQHF. The DNA sequence is as follows: TGTGCCAGCAGTGAGAGGGGCAGACAGGGGCAGCCCCAGCATTTT.